A single sample is the source of the 32 T cell receptor beta chains below, sequenced in a study of long-term antiretroviral therapy in people with HIV. Run at survey level, the immunoSEQ assay was version v3.0. TCRdb's table, derived via immunoSEQ multiplex PCR, lists solely in-frame clones and lacks some. The table records around 16,000 clones, around 87% of them present only once. The sample here was unsorted PBMCs, taken 0.7 years before starting antiretroviral therapy. The receptor set was obtained from a man between 50 and 59 years old with HIV.

A single count supports this clone. The rearrangement links TRBV28 to TRBJ2-7, with 8 bases fitting TRBD1. V was clipped by 7 bases and J by 5 bases; unmatched bases: 7. CDR3 size: 13 residues. Germline V gene data show CDR1 as MDHEN and CDR2 as SYDVKM. The DNA of the CDR3 is TGTGCCAGCATTGGGTCAGGGGGCCACGAGCAGTACTTC. It encodes CASIGSGGHEQYF.

The rearrangement joins TRBV2 to TRBJ1-4; tentatively, D is TRBD1 (5 bases). This CDR3 comprises 16 residues. V shed 5 bases and J shed 3 bases, with 16 bases lying between them. The germline V gene encodes CDR1 SNHLY and CDR2 FYNNEI. CDR3 DNA: TGTGCCAGCAGTCTCCCGACCCAGGGAGCTAATGAAAAACTGTTTTTT. Protein product: CASSLPTQGANEKLFF.

This chain joins TRBV30 and TRBJ1-5, with D possibly matching TRBD1 (5 bases). Germline V gene data show CDR1 as GTSNPN and CDR2 as SVGIG (reference sequence). The CDR3 contains 14 residues. The ends were cut back, 1 base at V and 4 bases at J, with 11 bases in the middle. The chain's CDR3 is CAWSDRQLNQPQHF. The CDR3, as DNA: TGTGCCTGGAGTGACAGACAGTTAAATCAGCCCCAGCATTTT. The full variable domain, with the rest looked up from reference TRBV30 and TRBJ1-5, is SQTIHQWPATLVQPVGSPLSLECTVEGTSNPNLYWYRQAAGRGLQLLFYSVGIGQISSEVPQNLSASRPQDRQFILSSKKLLLSDSGFYLCAWSDRQLNQPQHFGDGTRLSIL.

The chain uses TRBV5-1 and TRBJ2-7; 12 bases match TRBD2. The germline V gene has CDR1 SGHRS and CDR2 YFSETQ. V was pared by 3 bases and J by 7 bases, with 8 bases of the junction left unmatched. The CDR3 has 15 residues. The CDR3 sequence is CASSSNPSGGDEQYF. The CDR3 coding sequence is TGCGCCAGCAGCTCGAACCCTAGCGGGGGGGATGAGCAGTACTTC.

The rearrangement joins TRBV6-6 to TRBJ2-1; D not certain. The ends were cut back, 4 bases at V and 10 bases at J, with 11 bases in the middle. The CDR3 totals 12 residues. Looked up from germline, CDR1 is MNHNY and CDR2 is SVGAGI (reference sequence). In nucleotides, the CDR3 is TGTGCCAGCAGTTGGGGAAGGTTCGAGCAGTTCTTC. Its protein is CASSWGRFEQFF.

The chain uses TRBV4-2 and TRBJ1-5, with no clear D. CDR1 and CDR2 from the germline V gene are LGHNA and YNFKEQ. The V end was cut by 3 bases, the J end by 0 bases, with 18 bases between. The CDR3 is 18 residues long. CDR3 sequence reads: CASSHSLRRSYSNQPQHF. The CDR3 region has the DNA TGTGCCAGCAGCCATTCCCTTCGCCGGTCATATAGCAATCAGCCCCAGCATTTT.

This clone appeared a single time. The rearrangement uses TRBV7-9 and TRBJ2-1; 11 bases agree with TRBD2. Germline V gene sequence: CDR1 SEHNR, CDR2 FQNEAQ (reference sequence). The CDR3 spans 14 residues. Trimming at V came to 1 base and at J to 14 bases, leaving 7 bases not matched to a gene. The CDR3 region is CASSLEGLADPKFF. The CDR3, as DNA: TGTGCCAGCAGCTTAGAGGGACTAGCGGACCCGAAGTTCTTC.

V and J are TRBV4-2 and TRBJ2-1; 9 bases fit TRBD2. Unmatched junction bases numbered 3, after V lost 1 base and J lost 5 bases. The CDR3 sequence is 15 residues long. Germline-derived CDR1 and CDR2 are LGHNA and YNFKEQ. The CDR3 nucleotides are TGTGCCAGCAGCCAAGTTAGCGGGGGTAACAATGAGCAGTTCTTC. Translated: CASSQVSGGNNEQFF.

Here the CDR3 reads CASSYVDSQNSPLHF. In DNA form, the CDR3 reads TGTGCCAGCAGTTACGTGGACAGCCAGAATTCACCCCTCCACTTT. The chain is built from TRBV6-5 and TRBJ1-6; a possible D gene is TRBD1 (6 bases). Germline loops: CDR1 MNHEY, CDR2 SVGAGI. V lost 2 bases and J lost 7, with 12 bases in between. The CDR3 has 15 residues.

This clone turned up a few times. The rearrangement uses TRBV7-8 and TRBJ1-2; 7 bases line up with TRBD1. Trimming cost V 3 bases and J 4 bases; bases outside gene matches: 2. Germline V gene lookup returns CDR1 SGHVS and CDR2 FQNEAQ. The CDR3 loop spans 13 amino acids. CDR3 in amino acids: CASSLGQSYGYTF. CDR3 DNA sequence: TGTGCCAGCAGCTTGGGACAGAGCTATGGCTACACCTTC. Looking up the rest from reference TRBV7-8 and TRBJ1-2 gives the full variable domain: GAGVSQSPRYKVAKRGQDVALRCDPISGHVSLFWYQQALGQGPEFLTYFQNEAQLDKSGLPSDRFFAERPEGSVSTLKIQRTQQEDSAVYLCASSLGQSYGYTFGSGTRLTVV.

This chain uses TRBV6-5 with TRBJ2-7; 8 positions match TRBD2. CDR1 and CDR2 from the germline V gene are MNHEY and SVGAGI. With 0 bases clipped from V and 3 bases from J, the junction kept 4 bases outside the gene matches. The CDR3 contains 15 residues. CDR3 in DNA: TGTGCCAGCAGTTACTCTTATAGCGGGAACTACGAGCAGTACTTC. This codes for CASSYSYSGNYEQYF.

The rearrangement uses TRBV2 and TRBJ2-3; TRBD2 agrees at 8 bases. The germline V gene has CDR1 SNHLY and CDR2 FYNNEI. Trimming at V came to 5 bases and at J to 4 bases, leaving 5 bases not matched to a gene. This CDR3 is 14 amino acids long. The CDR3 loop is CASSPAGAADTQYF. The CDR3 DNA sequence: TGTGCCAGCAGTCCAGCGGGAGCAGCAGATACGCAGTATTTT.

The V and J genes are TRBV2 and TRBJ2-7; tentatively, D is TRBD1 or TRBD2 (5 bases each). Trimming pared 7 bases from V and 2 bases from J, leaving 12 bases between. CDR1 is SNHLY, CDR2 FYNNEI, per germline. This CDR3 spans 13 amino acids. The CDR3 DNA follows: TGTGCCAGCACCGGGACCCAAACCTACGAGCAGTACTTC. It codes for CASTGTQTYEQYF.

The chain employs TRBV5-1 and TRBJ2-1; TRBD2 agrees at 8 bases. CDR3 size: 15 residues. CDR1 is SGHRS, CDR2 YFSETQ, per germline. V was clipped by 4 bases and J by 3 bases; unmatched bases: 6. CDR3 residues: CASSQLAGSYNEQFF. The CDR3 region has the DNA TGCGCCAGCAGCCAATTAGCGGGGAGCTACAATGAGCAGTTCTTC.

CDR3 sequence reads: CASSPSWDTEAFF. The CDR3 DNA follows: TGTGCCAGCAGCCCGTCGTGGGACACTGAAGCTTTCTTT. The gene calls are TRBV5-4 and TRBJ1-1; D is ambiguous. The V gene's germline CDR1 is SGHNT and CDR2 YYREEE (reference sequence). The CDR3 covers 13 residues. V was clipped by 4 bases and J by 3 bases, with 10 bases between them. Full variable domain (outside the CDR3, taken from reference TRBV5-4 and TRBJ1-1): ETGVTQSPTHLIKTRGQQVTLRCSSQSGHNTVSWYQQALGQGPQFIFQYYREEENGRGNFPPRFSGLQFPNYSSELNVNALELDDSALYLCASSPSWDTEAFFGQGTRLTVV.

The chain recombines TRBV18 with TRBJ2-5; D not certain. This CDR3 has 13 residues. The V gene lost 1 base and the J gene lost 2 bases, with 5 bases spanning the gap. CDR1 KGHSH and CDR2 LQKENI come from the germline V gene. In nucleotides, the CDR3 is TGTGCCAGCTCACCACAGGGTCAAGAGACCCAGTACTTC. Translated: CASSPQGQETQYF.

V gene TRBV19 combines with J gene TRBJ2-1; 10 nucleotides agree with TRBD2. CDR1 and CDR2 (germline): LNHDA, SQIVND (reference sequence). This CDR3 contains 15 residues. Losses at the gene ends were 1 base for V and 6 bases for J; bases not matched to a gene: 3. CDR3 DNA sequence: TGTGCCAGTAGTATAGGAGCGGGAGGGACCAATGAGCAGTTCTTC. It encodes CASSIGAGGTNEQFF. Supplemented by reference TRBV19 and TRBJ2-1, the full variable domain reads DGGITQSPKYLFRKEGQNVTLSCEQNLNHDAMYWYRQDPGQGLRLIYYSQIVNDFQKGDIAEGYSVSREKKESFPLTVTSAQKNPTAFYLCASSIGAGGTNEQFFGPGTRLTVL.

The genes are TRBV5-4 and TRBJ2-3; D is unresolved. CDR1 is SGHNT and CDR2 is YYREEE in the germline V gene (reference sequence). Trimming stripped 4 bases from V and 1 base from J, with 16 bases between. The CDR3 is 16 amino acids. The CDR3 DNA follows: TGTGCCAGCAGCCCGCCCCCCACCACGGGCACAGATACGCAGTATTTT. This gives the protein CASSPPPTTGTDTQYF.

This clone has a single count. This chain joins TRBV29-1 and TRBJ1-4, with D uncertain. The ends were cut back, 2 bases at V and 10 bases at J, with 14 bases in the middle. The CDR3 totals 13 residues. Germline V gene data show CDR1 as SQVTM and CDR2 as ANQGSEA. The DNA of the CDR3 is TGCAGCGTTGAAAAAGTCGAGAGCGGAAAACTGTTTTTT. Its translation is CSVEKVESGKLFF.

The chain combines TRBV5-4 with TRBJ2-3; D remains ambiguous. Trimming took 0 bases from V and 8 from J, leaving 10 bases between them. The CDR3 runs 13 residues. Germline V gives CDR1 SGHNT, CDR2 YYREEE (reference sequence). CDR3 nucleotide sequence: TGTGCCAGCAGCTTGGTTTCCCCTCCTACGCAGTATTTT. Its translation is CASSLVSPPTQYF.

This chain connects TRBV5-1 to TRBJ2-1; 11 nucleotides agree with TRBD2. Germline V gene sequence: CDR1 SGHRS, CDR2 YFSETQ. The trim removed 3 bases at V and 5 bases at J, leaving 4 bases unmatched. This CDR3 contains 15 residues. The CDR3 loop reads CASSSTSGANNEQFF. In DNA, the CDR3 is TGCGCCAGCAGCTCGACTAGCGGGGCGAACAATGAGCAGTTCTTC.

V gene TRBV7-2 combines with J gene TRBJ2-7; 8 bases are shared with TRBD1. The CDR3 is made up of 14 amino acids. CDR1 is SGHTA, CDR2 FQGNSA, per germline. V trimming: 5 bases; J trimming: 6 bases; junction bases outside the gene matches: 9. CDR3 in amino acids: CASSPDRGGREQYF. CDR3 bases: TGTGCCAGCAGCCCCGACAGGGGCGGCCGCGAGCAGTACTTC.

This clone was found once. The V gene is TRBV15, the J gene TRBJ2-7; tentatively, D is TRBD2 (5 bases). Germline V gene data show CDR1 as LNHNV and CDR2 as YYDKDF (reference sequence). V was shortened by 0 bases and J by 4 bases, with 13 bases between the two germline ends. CDR3 length: 15 amino acids. CDR3 coding DNA: TGTGCCACCAGCAGAGATTATTCGTTAGCGTACGAGCAGTACTTC. It translates to CATSRDYSLAYEQYF.

The V and J genes are TRBV11-3 and TRBJ2-5; TRBD1 is a possible D gene (7 bases). Germline values: CDR1 SGHNT, CDR2 YENEEA. This CDR3 has 15 residues. V was pared by 6 bases and J by 5 bases, with 19 bases between. The CDR3 DNA is TGTGCCAGCAGTCCTGGACAGGCTCGGGGGGAGACCCAGTACTTC. Its protein is CASSPGQARGETQYF.

V is TRBV19 and J is TRBJ1-3, with no clear D. CDR1 and CDR2 from the germline V gene are LNHDA and SQIVND (reference sequence). The CDR3 is 10 residues long. V was pared by 8 bases and J by 5 bases, with 4 bases between. The CDR3 DNA follows: TGTGCCAGTGAGAGAAACACCATATATTTT. As protein: CASERNTIYF.

The chain employs TRBV19 and TRBJ2-5; perhaps TRBD1 as D (6 bases). The CDR3 is made up of 16 amino acids. Germline values: CDR1 LNHDA, CDR2 SQIVND (reference sequence). V gave up 5 bases and J gave up 5 bases, with 21 bases separating them. The CDR3: CASSLGAQGKGETQYF. For the CDR3, the DNA is TGTGCCAGTAGTTTGGGGGCCCAGGGAAAAGGGGAGACCCAGTACTTC.

J is TRBJ2-1 and V is TRBV30; no definite D call. The V gene's germline CDR1 is GTSNPN and CDR2 SVGIG (reference sequence). The CDR3 totals 11 residues. Trimming removed 1 base at V and 7 bases at J, with 5 bases between. Written as DNA, the CDR3 is TGTGCCTGGAGTGAGTGGAATGAGCAGTTCTTC. Its translation: CAWSEWNEQFF.

This clone is categorized as medium-sized. The rearrangement joins TRBV2 to TRBJ1-5; possibly TRBD1 for D (6 bases). Trimming took 4 bases from V and 4 from J, leaving 11 bases between them. This CDR3 comprises 14 residues. Germline V gene sequence: CDR1 SNHLY, CDR2 FYNNEI. The CDR3 DNA is TGTGCCAGCAGTGCCAGGGGCCTAAATCAGCCCCAGCATTTT. Translated: CASSARGLNQPQHF.

The chain combines TRBV15 with TRBJ1-1; tentative D call: TRBD1 (6 bases). Trimming shortened V by 1 base and J by 6 bases, and 15 bases separated the two germline ends. The length of the CDR3 is 15 residues. Germline values: CDR1 LNHNV, CDR2 YYDKDF (reference sequence). The chain's CDR3 is CATSRGLIGQPEAFF. CDR3 DNA sequence: TGTGCCACCAGCAGAGGTCTGATTGGACAGCCTGAAGCTTTCTTT.

The chain couples TRBV6-1 to TRBJ1-1, with D hard to call. CDR1 and CDR2 from the germline V gene are MNHNS and SASEGT. V lost 4 bases, J lost 11 bases, and 11 bases lay in between. This CDR3 has 11 amino acids. The CDR3 bases are TGTGCCAGCAGTGGCAAGGAGGGCGCTTTCTTT. Its protein product is CASSGKEGAFF.

This chain links TRBV9 with TRBJ1-2; D gene ambiguous. Trimming cost V 1 base and J 2 bases, with 9 bases left between them. The CDR3 extends over 14 amino acids. Germline V gene data show CDR1 as SGDLS and CDR2 as YYNGEE. As DNA, the CDR3 is TGTGCCAGCAGCGTAACCGGTCAGAACTATGGCTACACCTTC. Translation gives CASSVTGQNYGYTF.

This clone was seen only once. The chain links TRBV28 to TRBJ1-1; TRBD1 agrees at 7 bases. The CDR3 sequence is 15 residues long. CDR1 is MDHEN and CDR2 is SYDVKM in the germline V gene. Trimming removed 7 bases from V and 5 bases from J; junction bases left unmatched: 13. The chain's CDR3 is CASIEQGHERTEAFF. As DNA, the CDR3 is TGTGCCAGCATCGAACAGGGGCACGAGAGGACTGAAGCTTTCTTT.